Listed below are T cell receptor beta chains from one sample, sequenced in a study of cytomegalovirus exposure and HLA in healthy donors. Libraries were prepared by immunoSEQ multiplex PCR; TCRdb keeps only in-frame clonotypes and omits some of them. The sample includes 120,000 to 150,000 clones, around 78% of them seen just once. Sequences were obtained from PBMCs. All receptors come from a woman under 30 in good health and CMV-seronegative. The CDR3 runs from the conserved cysteine through the conserved F or W. D genes are given only for firm matches. Size is omitted from some rows. Given values are once, few, many or a class for expanded clones.

j_gene | d_gene | abundance | v_gene | CDR3aa | CDR3nt
TRBJ2-2 | . | . | TRBV5-5 | CASSLAGARALTGELFF | TGTGCCAGCAGCTTGGCGGGAGCCAGGGCGCTCACCGGGGAGCTGTTTTTT
TRBJ1-2 | TRBD1 | . | TRBV11-2 | CASSVTGGDGYTF | TGTGCCAGCAGCGTGACAGGGGGCGACGGCTACACCTTC
TRBJ1-2 | . | . | TRBV7-8 | CASSSYPVRGNYTF | TGTGCCAGCAGCTCCTACCCCGTGAGAGGGAACTACACCTTC
TRBJ1-5 | TRBD1 | . | TRBV28 | CASRGTGALALNQPQHF | TGTGCCAGCAGGGGGACAGGGGCCCTAGCCCTCAATCAGCCCCAGCATTTT
TRBJ2-3 | . | . | TRBV11-2 | CASSLVPASLTDTQYF | TGTGCCAGCAGCTTAGTACCCGCTAGCCTCACAGATACGCAGTATTTT
TRBJ2-7 | TRBD2 | . | TRBV4-3 | CASSQELTAWTSVREQYF | TGCGCCAGCAGCCAAGAACTCACTGCCTGGACTAGCGTGCGGGAGCAGTACTTC
TRBJ2-1 | TRBD2 | . | TRBV5-4 | CASSLEGLAGAAYNEQFF | TGTGCCAGCAGCTTGGAGGGATTAGCGGGAGCCGCCTACAATGAGCAGTTCTTC
TRBJ2-3 | . | . | TRBV5-1 | CASSLGGGGSTDTQYF | TGCGCCAGCAGCTTGGGAGGCGGGGGCAGCACAGATACGCAGTATTTT
TRBJ2-7 | . | once | TRBV6-5 | CASSYSSGPYEQYF | TGTGCCAGCAGTTACTCTAGCGGACCCTACGAGCAGTACTTC
TRBJ2-4 | . | once | TRBV7-2 | CASSLDTKNIQYF | TGTGCCAGCAGCTTAGACACCAAAAACATTCAGTACTTC
TRBJ2-1 | TRBD1 | few | TRBV14 | CASSQTGKYNEQFF | TGTGCCAGCAGCCAGACAGGGAAATACAATGAGCAGTTCTTC
TRBJ2-3 | . | . | TRBV5-6 | CASSLGTVPTDTQYF | TGTGCCAGCAGCTTGGGGACAGTCCCCACAGATACGCAGTATTTT
TRBJ2-3 | TRBD2 | . | TRBV4-1 | CASSQDGLAGVGDTQYF | TGCGCCAGCAGCCAAGATGGACTAGCGGGAGTCGGGGATACGCAGTATTTT
TRBJ1-4 | TRBD1 | . | TRBV5-1 | CASSYKGQGNEKLFF | TGCGCCAGCAGCTATAAGGGACAGGGGAATGAAAAACTGTTTTTT
TRBJ2-2 | . | . | TRBV27 | CASSNSLGPGELFF | TGTGCCAGCAGTAACTCACTAGGCCCCGGGGAGCTGTTTTTT
TRBJ2-4 | . | . | TRBV6-1 | CASSDRDASSQYF | TGTGCCAGCAGTGACAGGGATGCCAGCAGTCAGTACTTC
TRBJ2-7 | TRBD1 | . | TRBV7-2 | CASSSGQGTSYEQYF | TGTGCCAGCAGCTCGGGACAGGGCACCTCCTACGAGCAGTACTTC
TRBJ2-1 | . | few | TRBV6-5 | CASSYSLRGEQFF | TGTGCCAGCAGTTACTCGTTGCGCGGGGAGCAGTTCTTC
TRBJ1-1 | . | . | TRBV4-1 | CASSPLAGEGTEAFF | TGCGCCAGCAGCCCCCTGGCAGGGGAAGGGACTGAAGCTTTCTTT
TRBJ2-1 | . | . | TRBV12-5 | CASGLGRGDSNEQFF | TGTGCTAGTGGTTTGGGCAGGGGTGATTCAAATGAGCAGTTCTTC
TRBJ2-3 | . | . | TRBV29-1 | CSVSTLDTQYF | TGCAGCGTATCAACTCTTGATACGCAGTATTTT
TRBJ2-1 | . | few | TRBV28 | CASSPLGWRDNEQFF | TGTGCCAGCAGTCCGTTGGGGTGGAGGGACAATGAGCAGTTCTTC
TRBJ1-1 | TRBD1 | . | TRBV7-2 | CASSLGTGLNTEAFF | TGTGCCAGCAGCTTAGGGACAGGGTTGAACACTGAAGCTTTCTTT